This T cell receptor (beta chain) was identified during a study of early T cells in non-severe SARS-CoV-2 infection. About the study: Alpha and beta chains were unpaired, from unsorted whole-blood bulk RNA. Study-level results: Lookups in VDJdb leaned toward anti-spike CD8 responses and missed private and CD4 specificities.

In its sample, this clonotype was seen a few times. Its target is not known. CDR3 length: 15 residues. V lost 4 bases, J lost 5 bases, and 19 bases lay in between. CDR1 DFQATT and CDR2 SNEGSKA come from the germline V gene (reference sequence). Unique molecular identifiers were affixed to single, distinct cDNA molecules. One entry per CDR3 protein, called by TCRdb with MiXCR from the 5' RACE reads. This table has about 69,000 distinct CDR3 sequences, roughly 9.5% appearing once. Sequenced: whole blood. The V call is TRBV20-1, the J call TRBJ2-3; tentative D call: TRBD2 (5 bases). The clonotype was recovered from an adult who was a healthcare worker with PCR-confirmed SARS-CoV-2 infection or an uninfected control (not recorded which). CDR3 bases: TGCAGTGCTATCTCGCGGGCGGCCCACTTAGATACGCAGTATTTT. Protein sequence: CSAISRAAHLDTQYF.